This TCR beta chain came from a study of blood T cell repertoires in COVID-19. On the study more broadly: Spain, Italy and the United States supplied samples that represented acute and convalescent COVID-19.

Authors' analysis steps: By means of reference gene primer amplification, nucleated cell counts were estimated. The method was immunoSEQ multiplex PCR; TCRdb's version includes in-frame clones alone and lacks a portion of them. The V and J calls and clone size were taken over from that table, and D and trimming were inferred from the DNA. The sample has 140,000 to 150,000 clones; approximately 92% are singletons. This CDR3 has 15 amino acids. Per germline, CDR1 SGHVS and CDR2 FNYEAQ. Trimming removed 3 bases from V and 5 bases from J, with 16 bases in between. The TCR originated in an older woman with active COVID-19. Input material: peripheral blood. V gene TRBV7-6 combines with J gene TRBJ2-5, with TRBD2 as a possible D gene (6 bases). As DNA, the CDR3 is TGTGCCAGCAGCTTGATAGCGGAATGGCGGGAGACCCAGTACTTC. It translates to CASSLIAEWRETQYF. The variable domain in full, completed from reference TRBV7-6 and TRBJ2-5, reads GAGVSQSPRYKVTKRGQDVALRCDPISGHVSLYWYRQALGQGPEFLTYFNYEAQQDKSGLPNDRFSAERPEGSISTLTIQRTEQRDSAMYRCASSLIAEWRETQYFGPGTRLLVL.